The 28 T cell receptor beta chains reported below all come from one sample, sequenced in a study of cytomegalovirus exposure and HLA in healthy donors. The PCR had 60 Vbeta and 13 Jbeta primers. The repertoire was sequenced with immunoSEQ multiplex PCR; TCRdb's copy has only in-frame clones and lacks some. The table includes about 170,000 clones, around 68% detected once. The material sequenced was PBMCs. The receptors were gathered from a man aged 40-50 years in good health and CMV-seronegative.

The chain joins TRBV7-9 to TRBJ2-4; the D gene is possibly TRBD1 (6 bases). The CDR3 contains 16 residues. Between the trimmed V and J ends, which lost 1 base and 5 bases, there was a span of 15 bases. The V gene's germline CDR1 is SEHNR and CDR2 FQNEAQ (reference sequence). DNA of the CDR3: TGTGCCAGCAGCTTAGTTCAGGGGATATTCCAAAACATTCAGTACTTC. Translating it yields CASSLVQGIFQNIQYF.

This clone has more than one count but fewer than ten. The rearrangement uses TRBV10-2 and TRBJ2-5; 7 nucleotides agree with TRBD1. The end of the DNA is better explained by TRBJ2-7, so the J call may be wrong. This CDR3 region has 13 residues. The germline V gene has CDR1 WSHSY and CDR2 SAAADI. Here the CDR3 reads CASSDRDSYEQYF. In DNA, the CDR3 is TGCGCCAGCAGTGACCGGGACAGCTACGAGCAGTACTTC.

This chain uses TRBV18 with TRBJ2-5, with 10 bases identical to TRBD1. The DNA end is a closer match to TRBJ2-7, so the J assignment may be wrong. The germline gives CDR1 KGHSH, CDR2 LQKENI. The CDR3 totals 13 residues. As DNA, the CDR3 is TGTGCCAGCTCCGGGACAGGGGCCAACGAGCAGTACTTC. It is translated as CASSGTGANEQYF.

The chain combines TRBV10-1 with TRBJ2-7; TRBD1 aligns across 9 bases. Germline CDR1 and CDR2: WNHNN and SYGVQD (reference sequence). V was pared by 3 bases and J by 7 bases, with 13 bases of the junction left unmatched. CDR3 length: 16 amino acids. The CDR3 bases are TGCGCCAGCAGTGAAAATTTACAGGGGGCTCCTGGGGAGCAGTACTTC. Translated: CASSENLQGAPGEQYF.

The genes are TRBV18 and TRBJ1-4, with D perhaps TRBD1 (6 bases). Trimming stripped 6 bases from V and 0 bases from J, with 11 bases between. This CDR3 comprises 15 residues. Germline loops: CDR1 KGHSH, CDR2 LQKENI. CDR3 sequence reads: CASSQGRATNEKLFF. The CDR3 region has the DNA TGTGCCAGCTCCCAGGGGCGTGCAACTAATGAAAAACTGTTTTTT. Filled out from reference TRBV18 and TRBJ1-4, the complete variable domain reads NAGVMQNPRHLVRRRGQEARLRCSPMKGHSHVYWYRQLPEEGLKFMVYLQKENIIDESGMPKERFSAEFPKEGPSILRIQQVVRGDSAAYFCASSQGRATNEKLFFGSGTQLSVL.

V and J are TRBV6-5 and TRBJ2-7; TRBD1 is a possible D gene (6 bases). This CDR3 comprises 15 residues. The V gene lost 5 bases and the J gene lost 0 bases, with 14 bases spanning the gap. Germline loops: CDR1 MNHEY, CDR2 SVGAGI. The CDR3 region has the DNA TGTGCCAGCAGTACAGGGCGAGGGAACTCCTACGAGCAGTACTTC. Translated, it gives CASSTGRGNSYEQYF.

As concerns this clone: One junction end disagrees with the germline gene, perhaps due to a read error. V gene TRBV11-3 combines with J gene TRBJ2-5, with D possibly matching TRBD2 (6 bases). This CDR3 contains 13 residues. CDR1 is SGHNT and CDR2 is YENEEA in the germline V gene. The CDR3 loop is CASSLESGENQYF. The CDR3 bases are TGTGCCAGCAGCTTAGAATCGGGGGAGAACCAGTACTTC.

The chain joins TRBV5-4 to TRBJ1-2; D is perhaps TRBD1 (5 bases). The length of the CDR3 is 13 residues. Trimming took off 7 bases at V and 4 bases at J, with 14 bases between the two ends. Germline V gene data show CDR1 as SGHNT and CDR2 as YYREEE (reference sequence). The CDR3 DNA follows: TGTGCCAGCGGTGCAGGGCCAGTCTATGGCTACACCTTC. Its translation: CASGAGPVYGYTF.

The rearrangement links TRBV7-8 to TRBJ2-1, with TRBD2 matching 8 bases. The CDR3 totals 16 residues. V shed 1 base, J shed 2 bases, and the junction held 4 bases outside the gene matches. Germline V lookup: CDR1 SGHVS, CDR2 FQNEAQ. Written as DNA, the CDR3 is TGTGCCAGCAGCTTAGAAATAGCGGGAACCTACAATGAGCAGTTCTTC. It encodes CASSLEIAGTYNEQFF.

The chain joins TRBV5-1 to TRBJ2-3; the D is unclear. This CDR3 comprises 14 residues. Trimming took 5 bases from V and 1 from J, leaving 11 bases between them. Germline V CDR1 and CDR2: SGHRS, YFSETQ. CDR3: CASRTRSRTDTQYF. DNA of the CDR3: TGCGCCAGCAGAACTCGATCCCGCACAGATACGCAGTATTTT.

The chain uses TRBV14 and TRBJ2-7, with TRBD2 identical over 9 bases. CDR1 is SGHDN, CDR2 FVKESK, per germline. V lost 0 bases to trimming and J lost 0 bases; unmatched junction nucleotides: 3. The CDR3 is made up of 16 amino acids. CDR3 sequence (DNA): TGTGCCAGCAGCCAAGATATAGCGGGGGTCTCCTACGAGCAGTACTTC. It translates to CASSQDIAGVSYEQYF.

The V and J genes are TRBV4-1 and TRBJ1-5; weak D call: TRBD1 (6 bases). The V and J ends lost 1 base and 5 bases respectively, with 18 bases between them. Germline values: CDR1 MGHRA, CDR2 YSYEKL. CDR3 length: 17 residues. CDR3 loop: CASSQVGGRVGDQPQHF. The DNA of the CDR3 is TGCGCCAGCAGCCAAGTTGGGGGCCGGGTGGGTGATCAGCCCCAGCATTTT.

This chain uses TRBV5-6 with TRBJ2-1; 9 bases are shared with TRBD2. The germline V gene has CDR1 SGHDT and CDR2 YYEEEE. With 4 bases clipped from V and 1 base from J, the junction kept 3 bases outside the gene matches. This CDR3 contains 15 residues. CDR3 DNA: TGTGCCAGCAGCATCACTAGCGGGTCCTACAATGAGCAGTTCTTC. Residues: CASSITSGSYNEQFF.

This clone was seen a few times. The chain is built from TRBV12-2 and TRBJ2-7; TRBD2, the table's D call, was not compared with the DNA. TRBV12-2 is assigned pseudogene status. The CDR3 contains 13 residues. The DNA for the CDR3 is TGTGCAAGTCGCCCGACGGGGGGATCCGAGCAGTACTTC. It codes for CASRPTGGSEQYF.

For the CDR3, the DNA is TGTGCCAGCTCACCGCCACAGAAAGAGACCCAGTACTTC. Encoded protein: CASSPPQKETQYF. The J gene is TRBJ2-5, the V gene TRBV18; D unclear. The CDR3 has 13 amino acids. Between the trimmed V and J ends, which lost 3 bases and 3 bases, there was a span of 8 bases. Germline lookup yields CDR1 KGHSH and CDR2 LQKENI.

In its sample, this clone was seen once. V gene TRBV7-9 combines with J gene TRBJ2-5, with 7 positions matching TRBD2. Germline CDR1 SEHNR, CDR2 FQNEAQ (reference sequence). The CDR3 sequence is 14 residues long. V lost 5 bases and J lost 4; bases outside the gene matches: 7. The CDR3, as DNA: TGTGCCAGCAGCCCAGGGCTAGCGGCAGAGACCCAGTACTTC. This codes for CASSPGLAAETQYF.

The rearrangement links TRBV18 to TRBJ2-5; TRBD2 is a possible D gene (5 bases). There are 13 residues in the CDR3. V shed 3 bases and J shed 5 bases, with 10 bases lying between them. The germline V gene encodes CDR1 KGHSH and CDR2 LQKENI. The CDR3 region has the DNA TGTGCCAGCTCACCGGGTGCGGGTGAGACCCAGTACTTC. This translates into CASSPGAGETQYF.

At least ten counts were recorded for this clone. CDR3 in DNA: TGCGCCGGAGGGAGGGTGGAGGACACTGAAGCTTTCTTT. This encodes CAGGRVEDTEAFF. This rearrangement joins TRBV10-1 to TRBJ1-1; D is ambiguous. V lost 11 bases and J lost 3, with 16 bases in between. CDR1 and CDR2 (germline): WNHNN, SYGVQD (reference sequence). CDR3 length equals 13 residues.

The rearrangement links TRBV10-3 to TRBJ2-1, with TRBD2 as a possible D gene (6 bases). This CDR3 is 15 amino acids long. The V and J ends lost 4 bases and 8 bases respectively, with 18 bases between them. Germline V gene data show CDR1 as ENHRY and CDR2 as SYGVKD. The CDR3 sequence is CAISAGGSGIDEQFF. CDR3 coding DNA: TGTGCCATCAGTGCCGGGGGTTCGGGGATCGATGAGCAGTTCTTC.

The gene calls are TRBV19 and TRBJ2-1; possible D gene TRBD2, 5 bases. Trimming cost V 1 base and J 7 bases, with 8 bases left between them. The CDR3 covers 13 residues. The germline V gene encodes CDR1 LNHDA and CDR2 SQIVND (reference sequence). CDR3: CASSIGSGNEQFF. CDR3 in DNA: TGTGCCAGTAGTATAGGAAGCGGTAATGAGCAGTTCTTC.

The DNA of the CDR3 is TGTGCCAGCAGCTTGTGGCCAGCACGGGAAGAGACCCAGTACTTC. This gives the protein CASSLWPAREETQYF. V usage is TRBV7-6 and J usage is TRBJ2-5; D is ambiguous. The ends were cut back, 3 bases at V and 3 bases at J, with 14 bases in the middle. Per the germline V gene, CDR1 is SGHVS and CDR2 is FNYEAQ. CDR3 length: 15 residues.

This clone was picked up a small number of times. V is TRBV5-6 and J is TRBJ1-1; TRBD1 aligns across 11 bases. The V gene's germline CDR1 is SGHDT and CDR2 YYEEEE. V trimming: 4 bases; J trimming: 7 bases; junction bases outside the gene matches: 3. The length of the CDR3 is 13 residues. CDR3 coding DNA: TGTGCCAGCAGCAGTGGGACAGGGGGTGAAGCTTTCTTT. Its translation: CASSSGTGGEAFF. Drawing the rest from reference TRBV5-6 and TRBJ1-1, the complete variable domain is DAGVTQSPTHLIKTRGQQVTLRCSPKSGHDTVSWYQQALGQGPQFIFQYYEEEERQRGNFPDRFSGHQFPNYSSELNVNALLLGDSALYLCASSSGTGGEAFFGQGTRLTVV.

The chain employs TRBV19 and TRBJ2-6, with a tentative D call TRBD1 (5 bases). Germline-derived CDR1 and CDR2 are LNHDA and SQIVND (reference sequence). V lost 1 base to trimming and J lost 3 bases, with 10 bases between them. CDR3 length: 16 amino acids. CDR3 sequence reads: CASSIAAGLGANVLTF. CDR3 bases: TGTGCCAGTAGTATAGCGGCAGGGCTTGGGGCCAACGTCCTGACTTTC. Drawing the rest from reference TRBV19 and TRBJ2-6, the complete variable domain is DGGITQSPKYLFRKEGQNVTLSCEQNLNHDAMYWYRQDPGQGLRLIYYSQIVNDFQKGDIAEGYSVSREKKESFPLTVTSAQKNPTAFYLCASSIAAGLGANVLTFGAGSRLTVL.

The sample holds a few counts of this clone. This rearrangement joins TRBV5-1 to TRBJ2-3; D is perhaps TRBD1 (5 bases). There are 14 residues in the CDR3. Germline CDR1 and CDR2: SGHRS and YFSETQ. The germline V and J ends were trimmed by 4 bases and 4 bases, with 13 bases remaining between them. The CDR3 spells CASSTPGLADTQYF. For the CDR3, the DNA is TGCGCCAGCAGCACACCAGGGTTGGCAGATACGCAGTATTTT. Together with reference TRBV5-1 and TRBJ2-3, the CDR3 gives the full variable domain: KAGVTQTPRYLIKTRGQQVTLSCSPISGHRSVSWYQQTPGQGLQFLFEYFSETQRNKGNFPGRFSGRQFSNSRSEMNVSTLELGDSALYLCASSTPGLADTQYFGPGTRLTVL.

The chain joins TRBV6-6 to TRBJ2-3; TRBD2 agrees at 11 bases. Germline V gene sequence: CDR1 MNHNY, CDR2 SVGAGI (reference sequence). V trimming: 7 bases; J trimming: 6 bases; junction bases outside the gene matches: 3. This CDR3 spans 13 amino acids. CDR3 region: CASTLAGGDTQYF. In nucleotides, the CDR3 is TGTGCCAGCACTCTAGCGGGAGGCGATACGCAGTATTTT.

The rearrangement uses TRBV11-2 and TRBJ2-7; TRBD2 matches at 9 bases. Germline loops: CDR1 SGHAT, CDR2 FQNNGV. There are 13 residues in the CDR3. The junction had 8 bases not matched to a gene; V was cut back by 8 bases and J by 6 bases. CDR3 residues: CASGGTSFSEQYF. The CDR3 DNA is TGTGCCAGCGGAGGGACTAGCTTCTCCGAGCAGTACTTC.

The rearrangement uses TRBV11-2 and TRBJ2-7; TRBD1 matches at 8 bases. This CDR3 is built from 14 residues. V gave up 4 bases and J gave up 3 bases; unmatched junction bases: 5. Looked up from germline, CDR1 is SGHAT and CDR2 is FQNNGV. DNA of the CDR3: TGTGCCAGCAGCTCCCAGACAGGGGACTACGAGCAGTACTTC. This sequence encodes CASSSQTGDYEQYF.

This clone came up a few times. The rearrangement links TRBV2 to TRBJ2-3, with TRBD2 matching 14 bases. Trimming at V came to 7 bases and at J to 6 bases, leaving 9 bases not matched to a gene. The germline V gene has CDR1 SNHLY and CDR2 FYNNEI. The CDR3 is 16 residues long. This CDR3 is CASTGLAGGGRDTQYF. CDR3 bases: TGTGCCAGCACCGGACTAGCGGGGGGTGGAAGGGATACGCAGTATTTT.